Presented here are 32 T cell receptor beta chains from one specimen sequenced in a study of CD8 T cells in Susac syndrome. The RNA input was roughly 0.45 to 1 ug, and it was reverse transcribed with random hexamers. TCRdb re-derived calls from the immunoSEQ multiplex PCR reads in MiXCR, one entry per CDR3 protein. This table holds 110,000 to 150,000 distinct CDR3 sequences, 95% found once. The sample consisted of CD4+ T cells from PBMCs. These receptors all stem from a human donor with Susac syndrome.

The chain joins TRBV6-4 to TRBJ2-1, with 13 positions matching TRBD2. This CDR3 has 15 amino acids. Germline V gene lookup returns CDR1 MRHNA and CDR2 SNTAGT. V lost 2 bases and J lost 6; bases outside the gene matches: 1. The CDR3 DNA reads as TGTGCCAGCAGTGACGGGACTAGCGGGACCAATGAGCAGTTCTTC. Translating gives CASSDGTSGTNEQFF.

This rearrangement joins TRBV7-9 to TRBJ2-3; 10 nucleotides agree with TRBD2. Germline V gene sequence: CDR1 SEHNR, CDR2 FQNEAQ (reference sequence). This CDR3 has 19 amino acids. Trimming removed 5 bases from V and 0 bases from J; junction bases left unmatched: 14. CDR3 DNA sequence: TGTGCCAGCAGCCAGCGGGGGGGGAGCGGGAGCCGGAGCACAGATACGCAGTATTTT. As protein: CASSQRGGSGSRSTDTQYF. Together with reference TRBV7-9 and TRBJ2-3, the CDR3 gives the full variable domain: DTGVSQNPRHKITKRGQNVTFRCDPISEHNRLYWYRQTLGQGPEFLTYFQNEAQLEKSRLLSDRFSAERPKGSFSTLEIQRTEQGDSAMYLCASSQRGGSGSRSTDTQYFGPGTRLTVL.

The CDR3 sequence is CASSFTTGQGNSPLHF. DNA of the CDR3: TGTGCCAGCAGCTTTACTACGGGACAGGGGAATTCACCCCTCCACTTT. This chain connects TRBV7-2 to TRBJ1-6, with 10 bases lining up with TRBD1. CDR1 and CDR2 from the germline V gene are SGHTA and FQGNSA. The V gene end was trimmed by 3 bases and the J gene end by 7 bases; junction bases not matched to a gene: 6. This CDR3 comprises 16 residues.

The V gene is TRBV20-1, the J gene TRBJ2-3, with D perhaps being TRBD1 or TRBD2 (6 bases each). Per germline, CDR1 DFQATT and CDR2 SNEGSKA (reference sequence). V was clipped by 1 base and J by 0 bases, with 11 bases between them. This CDR3 has 15 residues. For the CDR3, the DNA is TGCAGTGCTAGAGGGGGGGCGGCTAGCACAGATACGCAGTATTTT. It is translated as CSARGGAASTDTQYF.

This clonotype has just one count. The rearrangement uses TRBV5-1 and TRBJ2-7; tentative D call: TRBD2 (5 bases). Per germline, CDR1 SGHRS and CDR2 YFSETQ. The V end lost 5 bases, the J end lost 0 bases, and 9 bases lay between the germline ends. The CDR3 runs to 13 residues. DNA of the CDR3: TGCGCCAGCAGACGGGAAGACTCCTACGAGCAGTACTTC. Amino acid sequence: CASRREDSYEQYF.

The rearrangement links TRBV24-1 to TRBJ2-1; TRBD2 agrees at 8 bases. The CDR3 is 14 residues long. Germline lookup yields CDR1 KGHDR and CDR2 SFDVKD. V dropped 5 bases and J dropped 9; count of bases not matched to a gene: 8. The CDR3 DNA follows: TGTGCCACCAGTGCCAGCGGGGGTAATTTTGAGCAGTTCTTC. Translation gives CATSASGGNFEQFF.

Only one count was recorded for this clonotype. This chain joins TRBV10-3 and TRBJ2-5; D is unclear. The CDR3 contains 12 residues. V was shortened by 3 bases and J by 5 bases, with 7 bases between the two germline ends. Germline loops: CDR1 ENHRY, CDR2 SYGVKD. As DNA, the CDR3 is TGTGCCATCAGTGATGTTGGGGAGACCCAGTACTTC. Encoded protein: CAISDVGETQYF.

V usage is TRBV29-1 and J usage is TRBJ1-3; weak D call: TRBD1 (6 bases). The CDR3 contains 14 residues. Germline CDR1 reads SQVTM; CDR2 reads ANQGSEA. Deletions cut 0 bases from V and 5 bases from J, with 11 bases between. The CDR3 DNA reads as TGCAGCGTTGAAGATCTGCGGGGGCGAAACACCATATATTTT. It yields the protein CSVEDLRGRNTIYF.

V and J are TRBV7-6 and TRBJ2-5, with TRBD2 identical over 9 bases. Trimming cost V 7 bases and J 5 bases; bases outside gene matches: 14. Germline CDR1 SGHVS, CDR2 FNYEAQ. CDR3 size: 16 residues. The CDR3 nucleotides read TGTGCCAGCACCGGCTTTGGGGGCGGGAGGGTGGAGACCCAGTACTTC. Translation: CASTGFGGGRVETQYF.

CDR3 sequence: CASRRDGNYGYTF. Written as DNA, the CDR3 is TGTGCCAGCCGGAGGGACGGAAACTATGGCTACACCTTC. V gene TRBV2 combines with J gene TRBJ1-2; D possibly corresponds to TRBD1 (5 bases). Germline values: CDR1 SNHLY, CDR2 FYNNEI. V lost 8 bases, J lost 2 bases, and 12 bases lay in between. The CDR3 sequence is 13 residues long.

The chain recombines TRBV20-1 with TRBJ1-2; unclear D gene. V lost 5 bases to trimming and J lost 4 bases, with 17 bases between them. Germline CDR1 and CDR2: DFQATT and SNEGSKA (reference sequence). The CDR3 has 14 residues. In nucleotides, the CDR3 is TGCAGTGCTCAACCTATCGGGGATACCTATGGCTACACCTTC. Residues: CSAQPIGDTYGYTF.

The chain uses TRBV3-1 and TRBJ1-1, with TRBD1 as a possible D gene (6 bases). This CDR3 has 16 amino acids. Germline V CDR1 and CDR2: LGHDT, YNNKEL (reference sequence). The V and J ends lost 3 bases and 2 bases respectively, with 16 bases between them. The CDR3 DNA is TGTGCCAGCAGCCAGGGGGTGGGGGGCCTAAACACTGAAGCTTTCTTT. Translating it yields CASSQGVGGLNTEAFF.

The rearrangement joins TRBV20-1 to TRBJ2-1; D call uncertain. The CDR3 runs to 13 residues. Germline assignment: CDR1 DFQATT and CDR2 SNEGSKA (reference sequence). Trimming removed 3 bases at V and 6 bases at J, with 12 bases between. CDR3 nucleotides: TGCAGTGCTAGCGAAGGAGTCGGCAATGAGCAGTTCTTC. This gives the protein CSASEGVGNEQFF.

The V gene is TRBV29-1, the J gene TRBJ2-1; unclear D gene. Trimming removed 6 bases from V and 2 bases from J, with 14 bases in between. The CDR3 has 14 residues. Per germline, CDR1 SQVTM and CDR2 ANQGSEA. The CDR3 DNA follows: TGCAGCGTCCTAACAACGAATACCTACAATGAGCAGTTCTTC. This codes for CSVLTTNTYNEQFF.

This clonotype has just one count. The gene calls are TRBV20-1 and TRBJ2-7; no clear D gene. There are 12 residues in the CDR3. V lost 2 bases and J 7 bases, leaving 12 bases between the germline ends. The germline V gene has CDR1 DFQATT and CDR2 SNEGSKA (reference sequence). As DNA, the CDR3 is TGCAGTGCTAGACCCCCTATAGGGGAGCAGTACTTC. Its protein product is CSARPPIGEQYF.

This rearrangement joins TRBV29-1 to TRBJ2-7; D unresolved. CDR1 SQVTM and CDR2 ANQGSEA come from the germline V gene. V was cut by 6 bases and J by 7 bases, with 19 bases left in between. The CDR3 spans 13 residues. CDR3 residues: CSVVGMGLEEQYF. The CDR3 DNA sequence: TGCAGCGTCGTAGGGATGGGTCTGGAAGAGCAGTACTTC.

The V and J genes are TRBV5-6 and TRBJ2-5; D is unclear. The V and J ends lost 3 bases and 0 bases respectively, with 3 bases between them. CDR1 is SGHDT and CDR2 is YYEEEE in the germline V gene. This CDR3 region has 12 residues. The CDR3 protein is CASSYNQETQYF. As DNA, the CDR3 is TGTGCCAGCAGCTATAACCAAGAGACCCAGTACTTC.

This clonotype has a single count. The chain combines TRBV27 with TRBJ2-2, with D unclear. Looked up from germline, CDR1 is MNHEY and CDR2 is SMNVEV (reference sequence). CDR3 length: 10 amino acids. The CDR3 DNA reads TGTGCGGTCCAAGCCGGGGAGCTGTTTTTT. This codes for CAVQAGELFF.

This chain links TRBV13 with TRBJ2-3, with 7 positions matching TRBD2. CDR1 and CDR2 (germline): PRHDT, FYEKMQ (reference sequence). V trimming: 3 bases; J trimming: 5 bases; junction bases outside the gene matches: 5. The CDR3 is made up of 14 amino acids. The CDR3 sequence is CASSLSGELDTQYF. Written as DNA, the CDR3 is TGTGCCAGCAGCTTGAGCGGGGAACTAGATACGCAGTATTTT.

The chain couples TRBV28 to TRBJ2-3; 12 bases are a match to TRBD2. This CDR3 is built from 16 residues. V shed 5 bases and J 1 base; nucleotides not matched to a gene: 4. The germline gives CDR1 MDHEN, CDR2 SYDVKM. DNA for the CDR3: TGTGCCAGCAGTAGACTAGCGGGAGAGGGCACAGATACGCAGTATTTT. Residues: CASSRLAGEGTDTQYF.

The chain combines TRBV20-1 with TRBJ1-5, with unresolved D. The CDR3 is 15 residues long. Trimming removed 6 bases at V and 5 bases at J, with 20 bases between. CDR1 is DFQATT and CDR2 is SNEGSKA in the germline V gene (reference sequence). CDR3 nucleotides: TGCAGTGCCAGACCCGGCGGACGTCCTGATCAGCCCCAGCATTTT. Protein sequence: CSARPGGRPDQPQHF.

The chain joins TRBV29-1 to TRBJ2-3; D not resolved. The germline CDR1 and CDR2 sequences are SQVTM and ANQGSEA. The CDR3 runs 13 residues. Trimming removed 4 bases from V and 2 bases from J, with 10 bases in between. Written as DNA, the CDR3 is TGCAGCGTTGGCCACCGACACACAGATACGCAGTATTTT. This gives the protein CSVGHRHTDTQYF.

This chain uses TRBV28 with TRBJ1-2; the match to TRBD1 covers 10 bases. The germline gives CDR1 MDHEN, CDR2 SYDVKM. The V segment lost 5 bases and the J segment 4 bases; nucleotides outside the gene matches: 7. The CDR3 consists of 15 residues. The CDR3: CASSPRGQGLYGYTF. CDR3 DNA sequence: TGTGCCAGCAGTCCCCGGGGACAGGGGCTCTATGGCTACACCTTC.

The J gene is TRBJ2-3, the V gene TRBV7-2; no firm D call. This CDR3 contains 15 residues. V was shortened by 4 bases and J by 2 bases, with 13 bases between the two germline ends. CDR1 SGHTA and CDR2 FQGNSA come from the germline V gene. The CDR3 nucleotides read TGTGCCAGCAGCTCCTTTACCATTCTCACAGATACGCAGTATTTT. It is translated as CASSSFTILTDTQYF.

The chain carries TRBV7-2 and TRBJ2-3, with a weak D call TRBD2 (6 bases). Germline V gene lookup returns CDR1 SGHTA and CDR2 FQGNSA. The CDR3 is made up of 14 amino acids. The V gene lost 5 bases and the J gene lost 5 bases, with 14 bases spanning the gap. This CDR3 reads CASSPPGVRDTQYF. CDR3 in DNA: TGTGCCAGCAGCCCCCCGGGGGTTAGAGATACGCAGTATTTT.

This chain uses TRBV7-9 with TRBJ1-6; D may be TRBD1 (6 bases). The germline V gene encodes CDR1 SEHNR and CDR2 FQNEAQ (reference sequence). This CDR3 contains 14 residues. The V end lost 3 bases, the J end lost 9 bases, and 12 bases lay between the germline ends. Here the CDR3 DNA reads TGTGCCAGCAGCTTGCAGGGGATGGGTTCACCCCTCCACTTT. As protein: CASSLQGMGSPLHF.

The chain joins TRBV24-1 to TRBJ2-1; D is undetermined. Trimming cost V 4 bases and J 4 bases, with 10 bases left between them. The CDR3 loop spans 14 amino acids. CDR1 is KGHDR, CDR2 SFDVKD, per germline. CDR3 DNA sequence: TGTGCCACCAGTGACCTGGACGGTTACAATGAGCAGTTCTTC. It translates to CATSDLDGYNEQFF.

The rearrangement uses TRBV3-1 and TRBJ2-3, with D maybe TRBD2 (6 bases). In germline, CDR1 is LGHDT, CDR2 YNNKEL (reference sequence). This CDR3 contains 13 residues. V was cut by 6 bases and J by 0 bases, with 7 bases left in between. Here the CDR3 DNA reads TGTGCCAGCAGGGAGGGCAGCACAGATACGCAGTATTTT. Translating gives CASREGSTDTQYF.

V and J are TRBV20-1 and TRBJ2-2; perhaps TRBD2 as D (5 bases). Looked up from germline, CDR1 is DFQATT and CDR2 is SNEGSKA (reference sequence). Trimming took 5 bases from V and 7 from J, leaving 14 bases between them. CDR3 size: 13 residues. The CDR3 region is CSAVINRGGELFF. The CDR3, as DNA: TGCAGTGCTGTCATAAATCGGGGCGGGGAGCTGTTTTTT.

CDR3 coding DNA: TGTGCCAGCAGAACCCTACACACAGGCTCCACTGAAGCTTTCTTT. Protein: CASRTLHTGSTEAFF. V gene TRBV28 combines with J gene TRBJ1-1; the D gene is possibly TRBD1 (5 bases). Looked up from germline, CDR1 is MDHEN and CDR2 is SYDVKM. The CDR3 loop spans 15 amino acids. Trimming cost V 6 bases and J 4 bases, with 18 bases left between them.

This clonotype was picked up one time. The CDR3 DNA reads TGTGCCAGCACATTACAGGGAAGGGCCGTCAACACTGAAGCTTTCTTT. Translating gives CASTLQGRAVNTEAFF. V gene TRBV2 combines with J gene TRBJ1-1; tentatively, D is TRBD1 (6 bases). The CDR3 runs to 16 residues. Germline V gene data show CDR1 as SNHLY and CDR2 as FYNNEI. Trimming cost V 7 bases and J 2 bases, with 20 bases left between them.

The genes are TRBV28 and TRBJ2-5, with TRBD2 as a possible D gene (5 bases). Germline CDR1 reads MDHEN; CDR2 reads SYDVKM. The CDR3 loop spans 15 amino acids. V gave up 0 bases and J gave up 2 bases, with 10 bases separating them. The CDR3: CASSLWSSGQETQYF. As DNA, the CDR3 is TGTGCCAGCAGTTTATGGTCTTCGGGACAAGAGACCCAGTACTTC.